These 15 T cell receptor beta chains were sequenced from one sample in a study of T cell responses to AZD1222 COVID-19 vaccine. Clones were read by immunoSEQ multiplex PCR, and TCRdb kept only the in-frame ones, dropping some. The sample lists about 99,000 clones; around 90% were seen once. This material consisted of peripheral blood, taken on day 0 of AZD1222 vaccination. The receptors come from an adult in good health.

The chain couples TRBV19 to TRBJ2-2; D might be TRBD1 (5 bases). This CDR3 comprises 14 residues. Germline V lookup: CDR1 LNHDA, CDR2 SQIVND (reference sequence). The V and J ends lost 6 bases and 1 base respectively, with 9 bases between them. CDR3 sequence reads: CASRSTGNTGELFF. CDR3 bases: TGTGCCAGTAGGTCCACAGGGAACACCGGGGAGCTGTTTTTT.

The V and J genes are TRBV7-2 and TRBJ1-6; weak D call: TRBD1 (5 bases). The V end was cut by 5 bases, the J end by 10 bases, with 21 bases between. In germline, CDR1 is SGHTA, CDR2 FQGNSA. The CDR3 spans 16 residues. The CDR3 DNA reads as TGTGCCAGCAGCCCCCCCGGCGGGGTAGGGGAATCACCCCTCCACTTT. As protein: CASSPPGGVGESPLHF.

This rearrangement joins TRBV28 to TRBJ1-4; D is perhaps TRBD1 (6 bases). CDR3 length: 15 amino acids. V was cut by 3 bases and J by 3 bases, with 11 bases left in between. Per the germline V gene, CDR1 is MDHEN and CDR2 is SYDVKM. The CDR3 reads CASSLTDSPNEKLFF. CDR3 in DNA: TGTGCCAGCAGTTTGACGGACAGTCCTAATGAAAAACTGTTTTTT.

About this clone: The same CDR3 can be traced to other DNA sequences in this sample. The chain is built from TRBV20-1 and TRBJ2-1; D is undetermined. The V end lost 3 bases, the J end lost 7 bases, and 7 bases lay between the germline ends. The CDR3 spans 11 residues. CDR1 and CDR2 from the germline V gene are DFQATT and SNEGSKA (reference sequence). DNA for the CDR3: TGCAGTGCTAGGCCCGGGAATGAGCAGTTCTTC. Translation: CSARPGNEQFF.

In this sample, this clone turned up a few times. In DNA form, the CDR3 reads TGTGCCAGCAGTCAAGAGGGACTCCCCCTCAATGAGCAGTTCTTC. This gives the protein CASSQEGLPLNEQFF. The chain joins TRBV2 to TRBJ2-1; the D gene is possibly TRBD2 (6 bases). There are 15 residues in the CDR3. CDR1 is SNHLY and CDR2 is FYNNEI in the germline V gene. Trimming shortened V by 5 bases and J by 6 bases, and 17 bases separated the two germline ends.

The gene calls are TRBV28 and TRBJ1-5, with D possibly TRBD1 on 6 matching bases. Germline assignment: CDR1 MDHEN and CDR2 SYDVKM. This CDR3 comprises 18 residues. Trimming took off 1 base at V and 5 bases at J, with 21 bases between the two ends. CDR3 in amino acids: CASSLSPGLGALDQPQHF. The CDR3 coding sequence is TGTGCCAGCAGTTTATCCCCGGGGCTGGGGGCATTGGATCAGCCCCAGCATTTT.

The chain combines TRBV5-1 with TRBJ2-7; D uncertain. Per germline, CDR1 SGHRS and CDR2 YFSETQ. The V end was cut by 2 bases, the J end by 5 bases, with 11 bases between. This CDR3 has 13 residues. CDR3 sequence reads: CASSLPGKNEQYF. The DNA for the CDR3 is TGCGCCAGCAGCTTACCAGGAAAGAACGAGCAGTACTTC.

The chain couples TRBV24-1 to TRBJ2-1; 9 positions agree with TRBD1. Germline CDR1 KGHDR, CDR2 SFDVKD. This CDR3 contains 17 residues. V was clipped by 1 base and J by 9 bases; unmatched bases: 12. For the CDR3, the DNA is TGTGCCACCAGTGATTTCGCCGGGACAGGGACGACAGGTGAGCAGTTCTTC. Translation gives CATSDFAGTGTTGEQFF.

V and J are TRBV7-9 and TRBJ2-1, with D possibly TRBD2 on 5 matching bases. This CDR3 is built from 15 residues. V was shortened by 1 base and J by 5 bases, with 12 bases between the two germline ends. Germline CDR1 and CDR2: SEHNR and FQNEAQ (reference sequence). The CDR3 DNA is TGTGCCAGCAGCTTAGGGGCTAGCTACCACAATGAGCAGTTCTTC. Amino acids: CASSLGASYHNEQFF.

This clone was observed a single time. The chain combines TRBV24-1 with TRBJ1-5; D is undetermined. The germline CDR1 and CDR2 sequences are KGHDR and SFDVKD. CDR3 length: 12 amino acids. Trimming pared 0 bases from V and 15 bases from J, leaving 11 bases between. This chain's CDR3 is CATSDLQRYWHF. The CDR3 DNA follows: TGTGCCACCAGTGATTTGCAAAGGTATTGGCATTTT.

DNA of the CDR3: TGTGCCAGCAGTTTAGCGGGGTATGGCTACACCTTC. Protein product: CASSLAGYGYTF. The V and J genes are TRBV28 and TRBJ1-2; D not resolved. Germline V gene data show CDR1 as MDHEN and CDR2 as SYDVKM. V dropped 2 bases and J dropped 5 bases, with 6 bases sitting between them. This CDR3 is 12 amino acids long.

The chain is built from TRBV30 and TRBJ2-7, with D perhaps matching TRBD2 (6 bases). Trimming pared 3 bases from V and 3 bases from J, leaving 18 bases between. CDR1 and CDR2 from the germline V gene are GTSNPN and SVGIG (reference sequence). This CDR3 is built from 15 residues. The CDR3 protein is CAWRPSGTAGYEQYF. The CDR3 DNA sequence: TGTGCCTGGAGGCCCTCCGGGACTGCAGGCTACGAGCAGTACTTC.

The chain employs TRBV10-2 and TRBJ2-1; 8 bases align to TRBD1. V lost 3 bases to trimming and J lost 1 base; unmatched junction nucleotides: 5. Germline V CDR1 and CDR2: WSHSY, SAAADI. This CDR3 region has 16 residues. Here the CDR3 reads CASSDSGGRSYNEQFF. Written as DNA, the CDR3 is TGCGCCAGCAGTGACTCAGGGGGCAGATCCTACAATGAGCAGTTCTTC.

Only a few counts were recorded for this clone. The chain employs TRBV9 and TRBJ2-3; 12 bases are a match to TRBD2. The trim removed 0 bases at V and 6 bases at J, leaving 11 bases unmatched. Germline V gene sequence: CDR1 SGDLS, CDR2 YYNGEE. The CDR3 has 18 amino acids. In DNA form, the CDR3 reads TGTGCCAGCAGCGTAGCCTCTTCTAGCGGGGGGGCCGGGGATACGCAGTATTTT. It yields the protein CASSVASSSGGAGDTQYF.

V usage is TRBV4-2 and J usage is TRBJ1-2, with no clear D. V was pared by 0 bases and J by 2 bases, with 7 bases between. The CDR3 consists of 14 residues. The V gene's germline CDR1 is LGHNA and CDR2 YNFKEQ. The CDR3, as DNA: TGTGCCAGCAGCCAAGATAACGGAAACTATGGCTACACCTTC. Its translation: CASSQDNGNYGYTF.